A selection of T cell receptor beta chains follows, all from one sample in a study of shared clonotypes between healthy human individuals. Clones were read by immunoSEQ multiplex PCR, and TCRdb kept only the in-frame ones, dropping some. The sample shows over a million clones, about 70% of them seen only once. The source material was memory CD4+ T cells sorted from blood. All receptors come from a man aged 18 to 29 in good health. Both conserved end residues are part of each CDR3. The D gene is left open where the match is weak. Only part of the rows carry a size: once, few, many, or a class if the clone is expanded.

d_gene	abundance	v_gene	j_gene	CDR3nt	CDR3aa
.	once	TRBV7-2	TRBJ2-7	TGTGCCAGCACCCACCGGGGTAACTACGAGCAGTACTTC	CASTHRGNYEQYF
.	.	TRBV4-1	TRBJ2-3	TGCGCCAGCAGCCCGTCCTTAAGCGGGTCGAGGAGCACAGATACGCAGTATTTT	CASSPSLSGSRSTDTQYF
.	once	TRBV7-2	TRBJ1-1	TGTGCCAGCAGCCCCCGGAACAGTAACACTGAAGCTTTCTTT	CASSPRNSNTEAFF
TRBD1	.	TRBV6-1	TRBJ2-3	TGTGCCAGCAGTAAAGCCAGGACAGGGATAGGAGATACGCAGTATTTT	CASSKARTGIGDTQYF
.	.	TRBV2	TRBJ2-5	TGTGCCAGCAGCCGACTCCAGACTACCCAAGAGACCCAGTACTTC	CASSRLQTTQETQYF
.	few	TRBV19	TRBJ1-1	TGTGCCAGTAGTAACCAACAGGGATGGACTGAAGCTTTCTTT	CASSNQQGWTEAFF
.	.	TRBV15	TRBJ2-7	TGTGCCACCAGCAGAGACTACAAAAACGAGCAGTACTTC	CATSRDYKNEQYF
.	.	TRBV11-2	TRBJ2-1	TGTGCCAGCAGCTTGGCGGGCCAAGAGCAGTTCTTC	CASSLAGQEQFF
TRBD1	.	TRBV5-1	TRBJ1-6	TGCGCCAGCAGCGTAACCGGGACAGCTCAGACACCCCTCCACTTT	CASSVTGTAQTPLHF
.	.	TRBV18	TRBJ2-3	TGTGCCAGCTCACCACCGGGGATACTGAAAGATACGCAGTATTTT	CASSPPGILKDTQYF
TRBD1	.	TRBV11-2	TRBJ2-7	TGTGCCAGCAGCCAACCACACAGGGGGCTATACGAGCAGTACTTC	CASSQPHRGLYEQYF
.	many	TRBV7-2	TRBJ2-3	TGTGCCAGCAGCTTAGGTCGGGGAGGCACAGATACGCAGTATTTT	CASSLGRGGTDTQYF
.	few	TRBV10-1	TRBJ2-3	TGCGCCAGCAGTGAGGACTACCCCACAGATACGCAGTATTTT	CASSEDYPTDTQYF
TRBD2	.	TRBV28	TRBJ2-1	TGTGCCAGCAGTACGCCTAGCGGGGGGGCCAGAAATGAGCAGTTCTTC	CASSTPSGGARNEQFF